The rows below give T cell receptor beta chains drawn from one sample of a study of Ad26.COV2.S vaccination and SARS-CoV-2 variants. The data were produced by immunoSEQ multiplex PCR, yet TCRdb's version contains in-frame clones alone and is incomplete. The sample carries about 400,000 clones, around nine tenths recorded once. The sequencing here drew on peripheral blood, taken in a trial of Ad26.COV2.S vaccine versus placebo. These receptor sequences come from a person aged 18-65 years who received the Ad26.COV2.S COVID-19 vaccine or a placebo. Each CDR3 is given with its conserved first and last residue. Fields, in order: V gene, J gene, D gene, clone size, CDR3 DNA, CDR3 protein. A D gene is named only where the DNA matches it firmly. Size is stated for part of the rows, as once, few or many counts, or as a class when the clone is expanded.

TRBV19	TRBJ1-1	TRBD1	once	TGTGCCAGTTCCGGGACAGGGATGAACACTGAAGCTTTCTTT	CASSGTGMNTEAFF
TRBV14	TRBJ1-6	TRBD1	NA	TGTGCCAGCAGCCAAATGACAGGGAGGGATAATTCACCCCTCCACTTT	CASSQMTGRDNSPLHF
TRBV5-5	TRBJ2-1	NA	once	TGTGCCAGCAGCAGGGGAGCGGACAATGAGCAGTTCTTC	CASSRGADNEQFF
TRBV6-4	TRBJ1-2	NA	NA	TGTGCCAGCAGTGACCCGGGGCTCAACTATGGCTACACCTTC	CASSDPGLNYGYTF
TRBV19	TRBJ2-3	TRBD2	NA	TGTGCCAGTAGCTATGGACTAGCGGGGAACACAGATACGCAGTATTTT	CASSYGLAGNTDTQYF
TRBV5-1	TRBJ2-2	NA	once	TGCGCCAGCAGCCCGGCGGGATACACCGGGGAGCTGTTTTTT	CASSPAGYTGELFF
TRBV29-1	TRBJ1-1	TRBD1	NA	TGCAGCATTGAGACAGGGGGGGCCACTGAAGCTTTCTTT	CSIETGGATEAFF
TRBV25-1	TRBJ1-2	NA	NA	TGTGCCAGCAGTGAATTCACCGATGCTGGATATGGCTACACCTTC	CASSEFTDAGYGYTF
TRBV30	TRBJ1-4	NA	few	TGTGCCTGGACAGGGGATGCAACTAATGAAAAACTGTTTTTT	CAWTGDATNEKLFF
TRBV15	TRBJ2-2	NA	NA	TGTGCCACCAGCAGAGATATAACCGGCGTCGGGGAGCTGTTTTTT	CATSRDITGVGELFF
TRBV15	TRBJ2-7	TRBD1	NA	TGTGCCACCAGCAGGGCTACGGGACAGGGGGCGAGGAACGAGCAGTACTTC	CATSRATGQGARNEQYF
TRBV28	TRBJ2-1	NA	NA	TGTGCCAGTATAAGGGACACAAGCTCCTACAATGAGCAGTTCTTC	CASIRDTSSYNEQFF
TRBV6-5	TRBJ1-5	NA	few	TGTGCCAGCAAGGGTCTGGTGAGCAATCAGCCCCAGCATTTT	CASKGLVSNQPQHF
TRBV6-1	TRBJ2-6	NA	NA	TGTGCCAGCAGTGAAGGGGGGGACGTCCTGACTTTC	CASSEGGDVLTF
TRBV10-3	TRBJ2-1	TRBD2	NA	TGTGCCATCAGGGGGACTAGCGGGACTTCTGAGCAGTTCTTC	CAIRGTSGTSEQFF
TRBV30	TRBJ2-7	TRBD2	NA	TGTGCCTGGAGTGTAGAACTAGCGGGACGGGAGCAGTACTTC	CAWSVELAGREQYF
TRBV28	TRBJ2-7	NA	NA	TGTGCCAGCACCCGAGGGGGCTCCTACGAGCAGTACTTC	CASTRGGSYEQYF
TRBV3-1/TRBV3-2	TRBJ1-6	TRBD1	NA	TGTGCCAGCAGCCCGGGGACAGCCAATTCACCCCTCCACTTT	CASSPGTANSPLHF
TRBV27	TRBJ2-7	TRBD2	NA	TGTGCCAGCAGTGGGACTATCTTTAAGTACGAGCAGTACTTC	CASSGTIFKYEQYF
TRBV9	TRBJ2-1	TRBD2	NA	TGTGCCAGCAGCGTAGGACTAGCGGGAGGGCCGAGTTACAATGAGCAGTTCTTC	CASSVGLAGGPSYNEQFF
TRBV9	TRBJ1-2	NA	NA	TGTGCCAGCAGCGCGGCGTGGGGAGGCTACACCTTC	CASSAAWGGYTF
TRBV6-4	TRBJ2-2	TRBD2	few	TGTGCCAGCAGTGACTCACTAGCGGGAGCCGGGGAGCTGTTTTTT	CASSDSLAGAGELFF
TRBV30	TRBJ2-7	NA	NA	TGTGCCTGGAGTATCGGGGTCGGGTACGAGCAGTACTTC	CAWSIGVGYEQYF
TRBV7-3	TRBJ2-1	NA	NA	TGTGCCAGCAGCTTAGGTTCCGGGCCATACAATGAGCAGTTCTTC	CASSLGSGPYNEQFF
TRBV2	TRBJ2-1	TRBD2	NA	TGTGCCAGCAGTGCTGGGACTAGCGGAAACTACAATGAGCAGTTCTTC	CASSAGTSGNYNEQFF
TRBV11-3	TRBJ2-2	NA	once	TGTGCCAGCAGCTTAGCGGGAGCCACCGGGGAGCTGTTTTTT	CASSLAGATGELFF
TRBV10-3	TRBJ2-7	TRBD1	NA	TGTGCCATCAGTATTAGGGGGCAGGACGAGCAGTACTTC	CAISIRGQDEQYF
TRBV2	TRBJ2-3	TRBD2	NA	TGTGCCAGCACCCAGCGGGAGGGCCGGACAGATACGCAGTATTTT	CASTQREGRTDTQYF
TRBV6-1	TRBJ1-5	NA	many	TGTGCCAGCAGTGATGGGGATGGCAATCAGCCCCAGCATTTT	CASSDGDGNQPQHF
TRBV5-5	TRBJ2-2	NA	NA	TGTGCCAGCAGCTTAAGGGTTTCGGGAAAAGGGGACACCGGGGAGCTGTTTTTT	CASSLRVSGKGDTGELFF
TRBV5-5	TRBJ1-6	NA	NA	TGTGCCAGCAGCGTCAGGGTAGAAGTTTCACCCCTCCACTTT	CASSVRVEVSPLHF
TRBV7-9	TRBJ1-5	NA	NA	TGTGCCAGCAGCCTACTCGGACAGCCCCAGCATTTT	CASSLLGQPQHF
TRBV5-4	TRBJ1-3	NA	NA	TGTGCCAGCAGCTCCCGGAACACCATATATTTT	CASSSRNTIYF
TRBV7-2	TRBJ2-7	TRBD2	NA	TGTGCCAGCAGCTTAACGGGGGGTTCAGGCTACGAGCAGTACTTC	CASSLTGGSGYEQYF
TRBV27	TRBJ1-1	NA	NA	TGTGCCAGCAGTTTAAAGGGTTTGGGCCTAGAAGCTTTCTTT	CASSLKGLGLEAFF
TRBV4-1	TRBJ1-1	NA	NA	TGCGCCAGCAGCCAAGGAAAGGCCAAACGGGACACTGAAGCTTTCTTT	CASSQGKAKRDTEAFF